The 5 T cell receptor beta chains reported below all come from one sample, sequenced in a study of beta chain features in type 1 diabetes. Study-wide results and caveats: Within each of all four CD4+ subsets, Type 1 diabetes patients had TCRB CDR3s that were moderately but significantly shorter.

cDNA synthesis used the whole RNA isolate, giving expressed TCRB sequences. Sequencing used immunoSEQ multiplex PCR; TCRdb keeps in-frame clones, though not all of them. This sample carries around 310,000 clones, about 14% of them seen once, and the ten largest clones take over 0.014%. No antigen is known for these receptors. Sequences were obtained from naive CD4+ T cells from blood. The receptors originated from a woman aged 18 to 35 with type 1 diabetes.

This clone was observed a handful of times. The chain recombines TRBV29-1 with TRBJ1-1, with D possibly TRBD1 on 5 matching bases. The CDR3 covers 11 residues. Germline V gives CDR1 SQVTM, CDR2 ANQGSEA. Trimming took off 2 bases at V and 11 bases at J, with 12 bases between the two ends. The CDR3 DNA reads as TGCAGCGTTGAATATGAGACAGCGGCTTTCTTT. Protein product: CSVEYETAAFF.

The chain is built from TRBV27 and TRBJ1-1; 7 bases map to TRBD1. V lost 7 bases, J lost 5 bases, and 13 bases stayed unmatched. This CDR3 region has 15 residues. The germline V gene encodes CDR1 MNHEY and CDR2 SMNVEV (reference sequence). The CDR3 is CASTPHNRGWTEAFF. The CDR3 DNA follows: TGTGCCAGCACTCCCCACAACAGGGGATGGACTGAAGCTTTCTTT.

The chain joins TRBV2 to TRBJ2-7; 9 bases agree with TRBD1. Germline-derived CDR1 and CDR2 are SNHLY and FYNNEI. The J segment lost 5 bases and the V segment lost 6 bases, leaving 8 bases of the junction unmatched. This CDR3 has 14 amino acids. This CDR3 is CASSQDRGIHEQYF. CDR3 DNA sequence: TGTGCCAGCAGCCAGGACAGGGGTATCCACGAGCAGTACTTC.

The chain recombines TRBV7-9 with TRBJ2-5; TRBD2 aligns across 13 bases. V dropped 3 bases and J dropped 2; count of bases not matched to a gene: 6. Germline loops: CDR1 SEHNR, CDR2 FQNEAQ (reference sequence). The CDR3 totals 17 residues. The CDR3 loop reads CASSFRLAGGGQETQYF. The CDR3 nucleotides read TGTGCCAGCAGCTTCCGACTAGCGGGAGGCGGGCAAGAGACCCAGTACTTC.

The V and J genes are TRBV7-9 and TRBJ2-1; tentative D call: TRBD1 (5 bases). The V gene's germline CDR1 is SEHNR and CDR2 FQNEAQ (reference sequence). The CDR3 loop spans 14 amino acids. The V and J ends lost 1 base and 7 bases respectively, with 11 bases between them. The CDR3 spells CASSLVSQGNEQFF. CDR3 nucleotides: TGTGCCAGCAGCTTAGTATCCCAGGGAAATGAGCAGTTCTTC. Supplemented by reference TRBV7-9 and TRBJ2-1, the full variable domain reads DTGVSQNPRHKITKRGQNVTFRCDPISEHNRLYWYRQTLGQGPEFLTYFQNEAQLEKSRLLSDRFSAERPKGSFSTLEIQRTEQGDSAMYLCASSLVSQGNEQFFGPGTRLTVL.